The subject of this entry is one TCR beta chain. The antigen is unknown. Germline values: CDR1 DFQATT, CDR2 SNEGSKA (reference sequence). The CDR3 sequence is 12 residues long. The data stem from a study of T cells expressing NK-cell markers. Study-level information: Among the eight sequenced donors, seven tested HCMV-seropositive and one tested seronegative. Study results and limitations: A few of the donors also had these clonotypes leading their CD3+CD56-NKG2C+ fraction.

From the 5' RACE reads, TCRdb lists one entry per CDR3 protein and no DNA. The sample spans hundreds of thousands of distinct CDR3 sequences; the ten largest clones claim roughly 4.2%. The specimen sequenced was blood T cells: a sorted CD56 or NKG2C T cell subset, CD4+ or CD8+ T cells, or bulk PBMC T cells (not recorded which). The receptor was isolated from a woman aged 18 to 75 in good health. V and J are TRBV20-1 and TRBJ2-7; the D call of TRBD2 rests on TCRdb alone, since no DNA is present to check it. CDR3 residues: CSANGEAYEQYF.